This T cell receptor (beta chain) was profiled in a study of OX40 agonist ivuxolimab in advanced cancers. Study in general: Three individuals attained partial responses, comprising one hepatocellular carcinoma case and two cutaneous melanoma cases.

The sample holds a few counts of this clone. The target antigen is unknown. One junction end disagrees with the germline gene, perhaps due to a read error. CDR3 size: 14 residues. Germline V gene lookup returns CDR1 PRHDT and CDR2 FYEKMQ (reference sequence). TCRdb's table, derived via immunoSEQ multiplex PCR, lists solely in-frame clones and lacks some. The repertoire holds 20,000 or so clones, with over 75% as singletons. Study-level points and caveats: Expanded clones belonging to CD8+ T cells outnumbered, on average, those of CD4+.

Specimen: CD4+ or CD8+ T cells sorted from blood, collected in a trial of the OX40 agonist ivuxolimab. The V and J genes are TRBV13 and TRBJ1-5, with no clear D. The TCR was taken from an adult with an advanced solid tumor such as melanoma, head and neck, liver or kidney cancer. The CDR3 sequence: CASSLGQANQPQHF. In nucleotides, the CDR3 is TGTGCCAGCAGCCTAGGGCAGGCCAATCAGCCCCAGCATTTT.